Presented here are 27 T cell receptor beta chains from one specimen sequenced in a study of Ad26.COV2.S vaccination and SARS-CoV-2 variants. This table comes from immunoSEQ multiplex PCR, and its TCRdb copy is limited to in-frame clones, with some not included. The sample consists of approximately 420,000 clones, approximately 86% of them appearing once. Treatment indicated: about 20 received Ad26.COV2.S at low or high dose, single or two shots; about 5 received placebo; per-sample allocation not given. Repertoires come from day 63 after the first vaccine or placebo injection. Source: peripheral blood, taken in a trial of Ad26.COV2.S vaccine versus placebo. Source of these receptors: a person between 18 and 60 years old who received the Ad26.COV2.S COVID-19 vaccine or a placebo.

V usage is TRBV4-3 and J usage is TRBJ1-6; 9 bases align to TRBD1. Germline assignment: CDR1 LGHNA and CDR2 YSLEER. The junction had 2 bases not matched to a gene; V was cut back by 1 base and J by 4 bases. The CDR3 runs 16 residues. CDR3 in DNA: TGCGCCAGCAGCCAAGGGACAGGGGTATATAATTCACCCCTCCACTTT. This encodes CASSQGTGVYNSPLHF.

The V call is TRBV2, the J call TRBJ2-1, with 12 bases identical to TRBD2. Germline V gene lookup returns CDR1 SNHLY and CDR2 FYNNEI. V was clipped by 5 bases and J by 6 bases; unmatched bases: 5. CDR3 length: 15 amino acids. The CDR3 reads CASSLLAGGLNEQFF. Written as DNA, the CDR3 is TGTGCCAGCAGTCTACTAGCGGGGGGCCTCAATGAGCAGTTCTTC. The variable domain in full, completed from reference TRBV2 and TRBJ2-1, reads EPEVTQTPSHQVTQMGQEVILRCVPISNHLYFYWYRQILGQKVEFLVSFYNNEISEKSEIFDDQFSVERPDGSNFTLKIRSTKLEDSAMYFCASSLLAGGLNEQFFGPGTRLTVL.

CDR3 DNA: TGTGCCAGCAGCTCCCTGCCCGGCGAGCAGTACTTC. Protein: CASSSLPGEQYF. This chain uses TRBV7-8 with TRBJ2-7; D is unclear. In germline, CDR1 is SGHVS, CDR2 FQNEAQ. With 4 bases removed from V and 6 bases from J, the gap between germline ends came to 10 bases. CDR3 length equals 12 residues.

The chain uses TRBV18 and TRBJ2-7; TRBD1 is a possible D gene (6 bases). This CDR3 has 14 amino acids. V was trimmed by 2 bases and J by 7 bases, leaving 15 bases between them. Germline CDR1 reads KGHSH; CDR2 reads LQKENI. The CDR3 coding sequence is TGTGCCAGCTCACCAGACACAGGGCTGACGGAGCAGTACTTC. Encoded protein: CASSPDTGLTEQYF.

The chain combines TRBV19 with TRBJ2-7, with a possible D match to TRBD2 (6 bases). The CDR3 spans 14 residues. V was trimmed by 4 bases and J by 0 bases, leaving 10 bases between them. CDR1 and CDR2 from the germline V gene are LNHDA and SQIVND (reference sequence). CDR3 DNA: TGTGCCAGTAGTAACGGGGGAAGCTCCTACGAGCAGTACTTC. This encodes CASSNGGSSYEQYF.

The chain links TRBV29-1 to TRBJ2-3; 9 positions agree with TRBD2. The ends lost 8 bases at V and 7 bases at J; junction bases unmatched: 10. Germline CDR1 reads SQVTM; CDR2 reads ANQGSEA. The CDR3 loop spans 13 amino acids. The CDR3 region has the DNA TGCAGCTCTACGAGCGGGGGGCCCCATACGCAGTATTTT. Translating it yields CSSTSGGPHTQYF.

The genes are TRBV27 and TRBJ2-3; maybe TRBD2 (6 bases). The CDR3 extends over 15 amino acids. Germline CDR1 and CDR2: MNHEY and SMNVEV (reference sequence). V lost 2 bases and J 4 bases, leaving 13 bases between the germline ends. This CDR3 reads CASSLMGGLADTQYF. In DNA, the CDR3 is TGTGCCAGCAGTTTAATGGGGGGTCTGGCAGATACGCAGTATTTT.

This clone was seen a single time. CDR3 residues: CASSQDRAAAKNIQYF. In DNA, the CDR3 is TGTGCCAGCAGCCAGGACAGGGCTGCCGCCAAAAACATTCAGTACTTC. The chain couples TRBV11-2 to TRBJ2-4, with 8 bases lining up with TRBD1. With 5 bases clipped from V and 1 base from J, the junction kept 7 bases outside the gene matches. This CDR3 spans 16 amino acids. Germline V gene sequence: CDR1 SGHAT, CDR2 FQNNGV.

V is TRBV10-1 and J is TRBJ2-1; D is unresolved. V was trimmed by 3 bases and J by 10 bases, leaving 10 bases between them. Germline assignment: CDR1 WNHNN and CDR2 SYGVQD (reference sequence). This CDR3 has 12 residues. CDR3 in amino acids: CASSDRVLEQFF. The CDR3, as DNA: TGCGCCAGCAGTGACCGAGTTCTAGAGCAGTTCTTC.

The chain joins TRBV7-9 to TRBJ2-2, with 7 bases lining up with TRBD1. In germline, CDR1 is SEHNR, CDR2 FQNEAQ (reference sequence). The CDR3 has 16 residues. Trimming removed 4 bases from V and 1 base from J; junction bases left unmatched: 6. In nucleotides, the CDR3 is TGTGCCAGCAGCTCCCGGGACAGCGGGAACACCGGGGAGCTGTTTTTT. Residues: CASSSRDSGNTGELFF. The full variable domain, rest sourced from reference TRBV7-9 and TRBJ2-2, is DTGVSQNPRHKITKRGQNVTFRCDPISEHNRLYWYRQTLGQGPEFLTYFQNEAQLEKSRLLSDRFSAERPKGSFSTLEIQRTEQGDSAMYLCASSSRDSGNTGELFFGEGSRLTVL.

This clone was counted a single time. Germline and junction disagree at one end, which may indicate a read error. The chain recombines TRBV2 with TRBJ2-4; D may be TRBD1 or TRBD2 (6 bases each). The CDR3 consists of 16 residues. Germline CDR1 SNHLY, CDR2 FYNNEI. In nucleotides, the CDR3 is TGTGCCAGCAGTGAGCGGAGGGACAAAGCCAAAAACATTCGGTACTTC. It specifies CASSERRDKAKNIRYF.

The J gene is TRBJ2-3, the V gene TRBV19, with D perhaps TRBD1 (6 bases). Trimming took off 10 bases at V and 1 base at J, with 18 bases between the two ends. The germline V gene has CDR1 LNHDA and CDR2 SQIVND (reference sequence). The CDR3 consists of 15 residues. The CDR3 reads CATADGQLRTDTQYF. CDR3 in DNA: TGTGCCACCGCGGACGGACAGCTCCGCACAGATACGCAGTATTTT.

This rearrangement joins TRBV7-8 to TRBJ2-3, with D perhaps TRBD1 or TRBD2 (6 bases each). The CDR3 has 15 residues. V lost 3 bases and J 2 bases, leaving 12 bases between the germline ends. The germline V gene encodes CDR1 SGHVS and CDR2 FQNEAQ. The CDR3 DNA is TGTGCCAGCAGCTTTTTGAGGGGGGCCACAGATACGCAGTATTTT. Amino acid sequence: CASSFLRGATDTQYF.

Concerning this clone: Different DNA sequences within this sample yield the same CDR3. The chain joins TRBV6-5 to TRBJ2-1, with unresolved D. V was cut by 0 bases and J by 6 bases, with 6 bases left in between. There are 13 residues in the CDR3. The germline V gene encodes CDR1 MNHEY and CDR2 SVGAGI. The CDR3 nucleotides read TGTGCCAGCAGTTACTCCCTTGGCAATGAGCAGTTCTTC. Amino acids: CASSYSLGNEQFF.

This clone has a single count. The chain is built from TRBV29-1 and TRBJ1-3; no firm D call. The CDR3 has 12 residues. Germline V gene lookup returns CDR1 SQVTM and CDR2 ANQGSEA. The ends were cut back, 5 bases at V and 0 bases at J, with 5 bases in the middle. The CDR3 here is CSVLVSGNTIYF. CDR3 DNA: TGCAGCGTTCTTGTCTCTGGAAACACCATATATTTT. The complete variable domain, with remaining parts taken from reference TRBV29-1 and TRBJ1-3, reads SAVISQKPSRDICQRGTSLTIQCQVDSQVTMMFWYRQQPGQSLTLIATANQGSEATYESGFVIDKFPISRPNLTFSTLTVSNMSPEDSSIYLCSVLVSGNTIYFGEGSWLTVV.

V usage is TRBV29-1 and J usage is TRBJ1-2; 9 bases are a match to TRBD1. The CDR3 loop spans 13 amino acids. Germline loops: CDR1 SQVTM, CDR2 ANQGSEA. Trimming cost V 3 bases and J 8 bases; bases outside gene matches: 7. The CDR3 is CSVEEDRGGGYTF. The CDR3 nucleotides are TGCAGCGTTGAGGAGGACAGGGGAGGAGGCTACACCTTC.

The chain couples TRBV11-2 to TRBJ2-3, with 7 nucleotides matching TRBD2. The CDR3 covers 13 residues. Germline V gene data show CDR1 as SGHAT and CDR2 as FQNNGV. V lost 4 bases to trimming and J lost 6 bases; unmatched junction nucleotides: 4. The CDR3 protein is CASSWGGMDTQYF. As DNA, the CDR3 is TGTGCCAGCAGCTGGGGGGGGATGGATACGCAGTATTTT.

V is TRBV11-2 and J is TRBJ1-2, with 8 positions matching TRBD1. V trimming: 5 bases; J trimming: 1 base; junction bases outside the gene matches: 12. CDR1 and CDR2 (germline): SGHAT, FQNNGV. The CDR3 length is 17 residues. DNA of the CDR3: TGTGCCAGCAGCGGGGGGACAGGTAGTCAAGATAACTATGGCTACACCTTC. Translated, it gives CASSGGTGSQDNYGYTF.

The chain couples TRBV19 to TRBJ1-2; possible D gene TRBD1, 6 bases. Trimming left V 1 base short and J 5 bases short, with 11 bases between. Germline CDR1 LNHDA, CDR2 SQIVND (reference sequence). CDR3 length equals 14 residues. The chain's CDR3 is CASSIGTDLYGYTF. CDR3 bases: TGTGCCAGTAGTATAGGGACAGATCTTTATGGCTACACCTTC.

The V call is TRBV27, the J call TRBJ1-1; no reliable D call. The CDR3 contains 14 residues. Trimming left V 3 bases short and J 2 bases short, with 10 bases between. The V gene's germline CDR1 is MNHEY and CDR2 SMNVEV (reference sequence). CDR3 in DNA: TGTGCCAGCAGTTTCGAGGGCCCTAACACTGAAGCTTTCTTT. Protein sequence: CASSFEGPNTEAFF.

The rearrangement joins TRBV30 to TRBJ2-3, with TRBD2 identical over 8 bases. This CDR3 has 16 amino acids. Unmatched junction bases numbered 10, after V lost 5 bases and J lost 0 bases. Looked up from germline, CDR1 is GTSNPN and CDR2 is SVGIG (reference sequence). CDR3 region: CAWGSAGGFSTDTQYF. The CDR3 DNA is TGTGCCTGGGGATCGGCGGGGGGATTTAGCACAGATACGCAGTATTTT.

The V call is TRBV5-8, the J call TRBJ1-5, with a weak D call TRBD1 (5 bases). V was clipped by 0 bases and J by 13 bases, with 14 bases between them. Germline values: CDR1 SGHTS, CDR2 YDEGEE. The CDR3 is 13 amino acids. In DNA, the CDR3 is TGTGCCAGCAGCTTGGGGGGGACGGCTGAGCAGCATTTT. Amino acids: CASSLGGTAEQHF. Full variable domain (outside the CDR3, taken from reference TRBV5-8 and TRBJ1-5): EAGVTQSPTHLIKTRGQQATLRCSPISGHTSVYWYQQALGLGLQFLLWYDEGEERNRGNFPPRFSGRQFPNYSSELNVNALELEDSALYLCASSLGGTAEQHFGDGTRLSIL.

This chain uses TRBV6-5 with TRBJ1-2; 10 bases are shared with TRBD1. The CDR3 consists of 15 residues. The junction had 3 bases not matched to a gene; V was cut back by 0 bases and J by 5 bases. Looked up from germline, CDR1 is MNHEY and CDR2 is SVGAGI. CDR3 in amino acids: CASSYSTGGGYGYTF. The CDR3 coding sequence is TGTGCCAGCAGTTACTCGACAGGGGGCGGTTATGGCTACACCTTC.

The chain combines TRBV5-8 with TRBJ1-1, with D possibly matching TRBD1 (5 bases). The germline V gene encodes CDR1 SGHTS and CDR2 YDEGEE. V was clipped by 1 base and J by 11 bases, with 15 bases between them. The CDR3 has 13 residues. CDR3 amino acids: CASSLYMKGRAFF. CDR3 bases: TGTGCCAGCAGCTTGTATATGAAGGGACGCGCTTTCTTT.

This chain joins TRBV6-4 and TRBJ1-4; 7 bases agree with TRBD1. Germline V gene lookup returns CDR1 MRHNA and CDR2 SNTAGT. The V segment lost 6 bases and the J segment 0 bases; nucleotides outside the gene matches: 7. The CDR3 is made up of 16 amino acids. The CDR3 loop reads CASRKQGDTTNEKLFF. As DNA, the CDR3 is TGTGCCAGCAGAAAGCAGGGGGACACAACTAATGAAAAACTGTTTTTT.

This clone is a singleton in its sample. V and J are TRBV7-9 and TRBJ1-5; 9 nucleotides line up with TRBD1. The germline V gene encodes CDR1 SEHNR and CDR2 FQNEAQ (reference sequence). The CDR3 sequence is 14 residues long. V trimming: 5 bases; J trimming: 4 bases; junction bases outside the gene matches: 3. CDR3 bases: TGTGCCAGCAGCAACGGGACAGGGAATCAGCCCCAGCATTTT. Residues: CASSNGTGNQPQHF.

The chain has TRBV6-2 or TRBV6-3 and TRBJ1-2; tentative D call: TRBD1 (6 bases). The germline V gene encodes CDR1 MNHEY and CDR2 SVGEGT. Trimming pared 6 bases from V and 5 bases from J, leaving 16 bases between. The CDR3 loop spans 14 amino acids. The CDR3 DNA sequence: TGTGCCAGCAGCCTACAGGGAGGGCGTTATGGCTACACCTTC. This codes for CASSLQGGRYGYTF.